The T cell receptor beta chain described here comes from a study of OX40 agonist ivuxolimab in advanced cancers. Study-level information: There were three patients with partial responses, one having hepatocellular carcinoma and two cutaneous melanoma.

TCRdb's copy holds only in-frame clones and misses some; the assay was immunoSEQ multiplex PCR. This sample yields some 97,000 clones, of which 75% to 95% are seen a single time; approximately 0.54% belongs to the top ten. Concerning this clone itself: What it recognizes is unknown.

This CDR3 is 18 amino acids long. Study outcomes and limitations: At 0.1 to 3.0 mg/kg, clonal expansion of CD4+ and CD8+ blood T cells had occurred by week 6.

V and J are TRBV21-1 and TRBJ2-7; the table's D call of TRBD2 was not tested on the DNA. TRBV21-1 counts as a pseudogene. This clonotype originated in an adult with an advanced solid tumor such as melanoma, head and neck, liver or kidney cancer. This material consisted of CD4+ or CD8+ T cells sorted from blood, taken in a trial of the OX40 agonist ivuxolimab. The CDR3 loop reads CARRGNWTSGHLTYEQYF. The CDR3 nucleotides read TGTGCCAGGAGAGGAAACTGGACTAGCGGACACTTAACCTACGAGCAGTACTTC.